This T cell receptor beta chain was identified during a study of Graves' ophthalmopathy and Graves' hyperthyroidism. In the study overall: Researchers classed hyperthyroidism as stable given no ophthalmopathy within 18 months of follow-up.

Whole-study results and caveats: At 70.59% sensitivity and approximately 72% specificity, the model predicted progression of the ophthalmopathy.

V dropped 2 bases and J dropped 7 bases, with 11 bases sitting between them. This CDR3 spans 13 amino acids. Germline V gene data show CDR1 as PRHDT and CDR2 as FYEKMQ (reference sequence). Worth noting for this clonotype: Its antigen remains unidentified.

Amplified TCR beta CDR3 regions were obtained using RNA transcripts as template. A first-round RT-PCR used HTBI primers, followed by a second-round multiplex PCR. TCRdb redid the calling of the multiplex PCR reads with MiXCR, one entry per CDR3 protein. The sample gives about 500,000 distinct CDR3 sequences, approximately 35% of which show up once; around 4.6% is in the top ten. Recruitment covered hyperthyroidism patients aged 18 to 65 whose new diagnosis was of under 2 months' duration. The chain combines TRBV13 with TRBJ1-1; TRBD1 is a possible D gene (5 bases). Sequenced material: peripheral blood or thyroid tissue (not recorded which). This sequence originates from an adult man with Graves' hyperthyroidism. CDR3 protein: CASSLWGSFEAFF. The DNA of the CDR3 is TGTGCCAGCAGCTTATGGGGGTCCTTTGAAGCTTTCTTT.